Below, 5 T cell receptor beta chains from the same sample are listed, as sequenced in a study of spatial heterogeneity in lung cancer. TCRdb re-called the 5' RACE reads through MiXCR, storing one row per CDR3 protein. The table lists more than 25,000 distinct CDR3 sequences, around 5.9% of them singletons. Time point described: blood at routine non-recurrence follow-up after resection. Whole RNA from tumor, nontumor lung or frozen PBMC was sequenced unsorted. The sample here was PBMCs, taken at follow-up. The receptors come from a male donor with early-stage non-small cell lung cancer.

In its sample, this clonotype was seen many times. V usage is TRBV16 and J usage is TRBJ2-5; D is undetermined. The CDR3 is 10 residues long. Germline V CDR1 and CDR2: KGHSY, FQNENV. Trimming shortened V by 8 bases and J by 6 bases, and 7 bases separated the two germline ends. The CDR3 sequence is CASGEKTQYF. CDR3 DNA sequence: TGTGCCAGCGGCGAGAAGACCCAGTACTTC. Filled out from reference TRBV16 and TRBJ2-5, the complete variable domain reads GEEVAQTPKHLVRGEGQKAKLYCAPIKGHSYVFWYQQVLKNEFKFLISFQNENVFDETGMPKERFSAKCLPNSPCSLEIQATKLEDSAVYFCASGEKTQYFGPGTRLLVL.

The CDR3 nucleotides read TGTGCCAGCAGCTCATTGGCAGAGAACACTGAAGCTTTCTTT. This gives the protein CASSSLAENTEAFF. The V and J genes are TRBV11-2 and TRBJ1-1; D call uncertain. With 4 bases removed from V and 1 base from J, the gap between germline ends came to 10 bases. Germline loops: CDR1 SGHAT, CDR2 FQNNGV. The CDR3 is 14 amino acids. Based on the CDR3 plus reference TRBV11-2 and TRBJ1-1, the full variable domain is EAGVAQSPRYKIIEKRQSVAFWCNPISGHATLYWYQQILGQGPKLLIQFQNNGVVDDSQLPKDRFSAERLKGVDSTLKIQPAKLEDSAVYLCASSSLAENTEAFFGQGTRLTVV.

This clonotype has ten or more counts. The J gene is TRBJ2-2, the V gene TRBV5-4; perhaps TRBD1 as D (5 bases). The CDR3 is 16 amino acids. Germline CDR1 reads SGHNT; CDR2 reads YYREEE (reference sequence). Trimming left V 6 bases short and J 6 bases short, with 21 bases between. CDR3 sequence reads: CASNDPRQGKAGELFF. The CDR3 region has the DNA TGTGCCAGCAACGACCCACGGCAGGGAAAGGCCGGGGAGCTGTTTTTT.

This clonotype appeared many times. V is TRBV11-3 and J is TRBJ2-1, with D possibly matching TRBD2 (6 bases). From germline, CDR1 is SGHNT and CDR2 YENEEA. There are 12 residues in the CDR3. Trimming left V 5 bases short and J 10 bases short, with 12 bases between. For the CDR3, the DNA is TGTGCCAGCAGCGGGACTGTAGGGGAGCAGTTCTTC. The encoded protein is CASSGTVGEQFF.

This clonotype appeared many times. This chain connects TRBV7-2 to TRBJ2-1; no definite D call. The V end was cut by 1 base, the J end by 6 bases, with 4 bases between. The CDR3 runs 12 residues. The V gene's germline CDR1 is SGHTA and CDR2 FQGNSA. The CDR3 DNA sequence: TGTGCCAGCAGCTTAGTAGTCAATGAGCAGTTCTTC. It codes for CASSLVVNEQFF. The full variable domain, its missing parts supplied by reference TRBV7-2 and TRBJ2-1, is GAGVSQSPSNKVTEKGKDVELRCDPISGHTALYWYRQSLGQGLEFLIYFQGNSAPDKSGLPSDRFSAERTGGSVSTLTIQRTQQEDSAVYLCASSLVVNEQFFGPGTRLTVL.